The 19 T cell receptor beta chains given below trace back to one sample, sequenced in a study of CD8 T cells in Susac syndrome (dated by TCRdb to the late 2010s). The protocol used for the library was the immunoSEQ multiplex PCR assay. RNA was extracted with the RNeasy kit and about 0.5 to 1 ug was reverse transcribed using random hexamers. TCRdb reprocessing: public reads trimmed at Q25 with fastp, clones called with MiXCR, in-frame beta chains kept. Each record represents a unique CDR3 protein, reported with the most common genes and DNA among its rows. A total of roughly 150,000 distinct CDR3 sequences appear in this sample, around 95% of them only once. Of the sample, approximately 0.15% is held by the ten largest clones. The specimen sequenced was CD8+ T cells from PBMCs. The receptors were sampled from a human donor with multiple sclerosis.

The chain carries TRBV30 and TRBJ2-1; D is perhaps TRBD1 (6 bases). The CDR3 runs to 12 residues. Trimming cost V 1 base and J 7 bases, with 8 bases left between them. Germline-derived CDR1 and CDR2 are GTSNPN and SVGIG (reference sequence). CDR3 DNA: TGTGCCTGGAGTGGAGGACAGAATGAGCAGTTCTTC. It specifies CAWSGGQNEQFF.

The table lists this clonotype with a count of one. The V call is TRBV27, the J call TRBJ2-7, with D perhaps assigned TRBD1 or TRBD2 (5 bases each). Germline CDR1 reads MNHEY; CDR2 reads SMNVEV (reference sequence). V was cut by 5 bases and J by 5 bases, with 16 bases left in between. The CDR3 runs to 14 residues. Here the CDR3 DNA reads TGTGCCAGCAGTCCCTTACGGGACCCGGACGAGCAGTACTTC. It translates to CASSPLRDPDEQYF.

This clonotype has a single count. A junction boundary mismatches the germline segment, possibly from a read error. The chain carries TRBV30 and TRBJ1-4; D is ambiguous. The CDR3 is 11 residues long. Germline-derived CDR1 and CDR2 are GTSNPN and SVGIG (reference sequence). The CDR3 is CLGQENEKLFF. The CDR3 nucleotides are TGCCTAGGGCAGGAAAATGAAAAACTGTTTTTT.

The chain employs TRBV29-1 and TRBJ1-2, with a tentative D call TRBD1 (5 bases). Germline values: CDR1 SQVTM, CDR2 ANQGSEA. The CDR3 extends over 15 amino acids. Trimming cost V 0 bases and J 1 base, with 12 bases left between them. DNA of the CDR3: TGCAGCGTTGAAGATCCAGGGCTGGTTAACTATGGCTACACCTTC. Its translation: CSVEDPGLVNYGYTF.

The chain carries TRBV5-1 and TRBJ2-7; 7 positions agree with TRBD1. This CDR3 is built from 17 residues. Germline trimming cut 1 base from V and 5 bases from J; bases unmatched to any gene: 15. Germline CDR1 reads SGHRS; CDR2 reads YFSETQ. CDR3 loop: CASSLIGQTGKVHEQYF. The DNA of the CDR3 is TGCGCCAGCAGCTTGATCGGACAGACAGGGAAGGTGCACGAGCAGTACTTC. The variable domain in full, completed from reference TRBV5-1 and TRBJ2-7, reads KAGVTQTPRYLIKTRGQQVTLSCSPISGHRSVSWYQQTPGQGLQFLFEYFSETQRNKGNFPGRFSGRQFSNSRSEMNVSTLELGDSALYLCASSLIGQTGKVHEQYFGPGTRLTVT.

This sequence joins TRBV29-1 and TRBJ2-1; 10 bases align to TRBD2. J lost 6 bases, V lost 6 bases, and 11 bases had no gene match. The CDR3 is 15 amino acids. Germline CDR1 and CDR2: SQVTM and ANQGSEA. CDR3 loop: CSVEVGTSVVNEQFF. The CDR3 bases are TGCAGCGTCGAGGTTGGGACTAGCGTAGTCAATGAGCAGTTCTTC.

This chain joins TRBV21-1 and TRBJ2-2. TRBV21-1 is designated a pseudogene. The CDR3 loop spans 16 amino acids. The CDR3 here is CASSKEGKLDTGELFF. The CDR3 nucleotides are TGTGCCAGCAGCAAAGAGGGAAAGTTGGACACCGGGGAGCTGTTTTTT.

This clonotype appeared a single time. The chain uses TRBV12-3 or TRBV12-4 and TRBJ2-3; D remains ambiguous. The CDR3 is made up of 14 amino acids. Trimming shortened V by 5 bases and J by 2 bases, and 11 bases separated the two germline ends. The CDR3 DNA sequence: TGTGCCAGCAGTCCCAGCGACATCACAGATACGCAGTATTTT. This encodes CASSPSDITDTQYF.

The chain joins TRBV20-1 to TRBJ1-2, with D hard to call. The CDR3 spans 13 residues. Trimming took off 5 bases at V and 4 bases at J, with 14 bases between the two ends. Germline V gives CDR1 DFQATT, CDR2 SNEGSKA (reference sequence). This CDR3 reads CSAYGSDLYGYTF. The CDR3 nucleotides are TGCAGTGCTTACGGCTCCGACCTCTATGGCTACACCTTC.

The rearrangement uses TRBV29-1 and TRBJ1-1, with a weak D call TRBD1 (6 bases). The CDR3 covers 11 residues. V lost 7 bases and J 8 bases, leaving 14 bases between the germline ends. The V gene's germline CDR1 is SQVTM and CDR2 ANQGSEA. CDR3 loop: CSGITGGEAFF. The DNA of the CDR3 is TGCAGCGGTATAACTGGGGGCGAAGCTTTCTTT. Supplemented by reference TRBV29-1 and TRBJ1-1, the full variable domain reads SAVISQKPSRDICQRGTSLTIQCQVDSQVTMMFWYRQQPGQSLTLIATANQGSEATYESGFVIDKFPISRPNLTFSTLTVSNMSPEDSSIYLCSGITGGEAFFGQGTRLTVV.

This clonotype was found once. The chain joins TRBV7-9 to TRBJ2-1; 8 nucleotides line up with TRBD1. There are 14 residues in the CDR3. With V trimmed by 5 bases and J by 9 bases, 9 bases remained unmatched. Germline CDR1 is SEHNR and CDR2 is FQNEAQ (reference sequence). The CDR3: CASSPTTGAGEQFF. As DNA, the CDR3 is TGTGCCAGCAGCCCAACGACAGGGGCCGGTGAGCAGTTCTTC.

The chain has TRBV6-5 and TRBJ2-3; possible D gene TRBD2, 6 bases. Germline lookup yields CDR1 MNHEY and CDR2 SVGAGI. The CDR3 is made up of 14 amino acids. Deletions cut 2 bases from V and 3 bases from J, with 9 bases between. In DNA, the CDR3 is TGTGCCAGCAGTTACGGGGCGGGGACAGATACGCAGTATTTT. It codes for CASSYGAGTDTQYF.

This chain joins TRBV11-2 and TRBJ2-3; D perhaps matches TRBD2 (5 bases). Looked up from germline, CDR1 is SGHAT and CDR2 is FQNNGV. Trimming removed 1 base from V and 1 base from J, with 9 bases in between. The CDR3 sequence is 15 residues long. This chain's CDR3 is CASSLAGKGTDTQYF. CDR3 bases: TGTGCCAGCAGCTTAGCGGGGAAAGGCACAGATACGCAGTATTTT. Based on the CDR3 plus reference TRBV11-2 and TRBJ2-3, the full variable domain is EAGVAQSPRYKIIEKRQSVAFWCNPISGHATLYWYQQILGQGPKLLIQFQNNGVVDDSQLPKDRFSAERLKGVDSTLKIQPAKLEDSAVYLCASSLAGKGTDTQYFGPGTRLTVL.

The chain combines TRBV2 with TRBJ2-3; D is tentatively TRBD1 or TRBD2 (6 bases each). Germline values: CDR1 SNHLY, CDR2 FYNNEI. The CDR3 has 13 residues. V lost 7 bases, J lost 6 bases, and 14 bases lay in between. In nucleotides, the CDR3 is TGTGCCAGCACTCACAGGGAGGCGGATACGCAGTATTTT. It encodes CASTHREADTQYF.

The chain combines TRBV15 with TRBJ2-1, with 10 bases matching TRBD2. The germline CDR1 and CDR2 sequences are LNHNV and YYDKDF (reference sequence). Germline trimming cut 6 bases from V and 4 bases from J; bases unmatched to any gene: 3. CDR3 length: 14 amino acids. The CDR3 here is CATRERGGYNEQFF. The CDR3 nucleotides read TGTGCCACCAGAGAGCGGGGGGGATACAATGAGCAGTTCTTC. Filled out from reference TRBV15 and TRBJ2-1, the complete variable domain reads DAMVIQNPRYQVTQFGKPVTLSCSQTLNHNVMYWYQQKSSQAPKLLFHYYDKDFNNEADTPDNFQSRRPNTSFCFLDIRSPGLGDTAMYLCATRERGGYNEQFFGPGTRLTVL.

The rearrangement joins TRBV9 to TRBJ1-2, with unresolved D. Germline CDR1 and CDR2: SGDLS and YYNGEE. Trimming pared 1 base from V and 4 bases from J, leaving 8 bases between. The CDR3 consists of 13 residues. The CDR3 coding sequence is TGTGCCAGCAGCGTATCGGGGTTCTATGGCTACACCTTC. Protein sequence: CASSVSGFYGYTF.

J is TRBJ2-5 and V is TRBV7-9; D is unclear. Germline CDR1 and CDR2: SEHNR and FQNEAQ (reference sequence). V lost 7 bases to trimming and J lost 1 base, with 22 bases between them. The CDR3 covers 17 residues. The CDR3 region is CASTTPATGFGQETQYF. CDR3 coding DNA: TGTGCCAGCACCACCCCCGCAACCGGGTTTGGCCAAGAGACCCAGTACTTC.

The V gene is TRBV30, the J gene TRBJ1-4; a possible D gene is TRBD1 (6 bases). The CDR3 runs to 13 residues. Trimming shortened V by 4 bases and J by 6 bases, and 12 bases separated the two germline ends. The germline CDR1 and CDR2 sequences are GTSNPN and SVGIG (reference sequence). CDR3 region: CAWNTGRDEKLFF. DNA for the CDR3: TGTGCCTGGAATACAGGGCGGGATGAAAAACTGTTTTTT.

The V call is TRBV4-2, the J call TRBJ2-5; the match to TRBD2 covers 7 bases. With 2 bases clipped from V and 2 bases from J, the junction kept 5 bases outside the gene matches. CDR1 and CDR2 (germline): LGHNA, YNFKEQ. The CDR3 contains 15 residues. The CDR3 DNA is TGTGCCAGCAGCCAACGGGGGGAGGGGCAAGAGACCCAGTACTTC. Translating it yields CASSQRGEGQETQYF.